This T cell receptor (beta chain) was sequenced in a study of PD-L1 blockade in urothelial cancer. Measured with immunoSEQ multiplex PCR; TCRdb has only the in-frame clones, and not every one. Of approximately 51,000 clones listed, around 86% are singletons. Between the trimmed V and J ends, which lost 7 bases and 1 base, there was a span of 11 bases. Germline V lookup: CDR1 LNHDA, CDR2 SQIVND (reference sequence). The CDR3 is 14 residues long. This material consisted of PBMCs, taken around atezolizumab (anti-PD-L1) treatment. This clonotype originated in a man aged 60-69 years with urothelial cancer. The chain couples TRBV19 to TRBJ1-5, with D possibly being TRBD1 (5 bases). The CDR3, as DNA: TGTGCCAGTACCTACCAGGGAAGCAATCAGCCCCAGCATTTT. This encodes CASTYQGSNQPQHF.